This is a list of T cell receptor beta chains from one sample in a study of T cell responses to AZD1222 COVID-19 vaccine. Clones were read by immunoSEQ multiplex PCR, and TCRdb kept only the in-frame ones, dropping some. The sample consists of around 120,000 clones, 90% of them appearing once. The specimen comprised peripheral blood, sampled on day 0 of AZD1222 vaccination. These receptors came from an adult in good health. Both conserved end residues are trimmed from each CDR3.

V: TRBV27; J: TRBJ1-5; CDR3: ASSLRLGGNQPQH
V: TRBV2; J: TRBJ2-2; CDR3: ASSVPTGLTGELF
V: TRBV5-1; J: TRBJ1-6; CDR3: ASSLANRGHANSPLH
V: TRBV5-6; J: TRBJ2-3; CDR3: ASSLAGLPDTQY
V: TRBV28; J: TRBJ1-1; CDR3: ASSPMAWTDPGSF
V: TRBV3-1/TRBV3-2; J: TRBJ1-1; CDR3: ASSQESLAEAF
V: TRBV27; J: TRBJ2-3; CDR3: ASKAGGPSDTQY
V: TRBV29-1; J: TRBJ1-2; CDR3: SVEEGSRGYT
V: TRBV5-6; J: TRBJ2-1; CDR3: ASSFGLADYNEQF
V: TRBV7-8; J: TRBJ2-1; CDR3: ASSLAGLANEQF
V: TRBV7-2; J: TRBJ2-2; CDR3: ASSLSGTSVNTGELF
V: TRBV3-1/TRBV3-2; J: TRBJ2-7; CDR3: ASSLLTGGEYEQY
V: TRBV18; J: TRBJ2-1; CDR3: ASSPNRLAETYNEQF
V: TRBV6-6; J: TRBJ1-2; CDR3: ASSFPKTGGGWGYT
V: TRBV28; J: TRBJ1-5; CDR3: ASSLFKNSNQPQH
V: TRBV7-2; J: TRBJ1-5; CDR3: ASSLAWDRGQNQPQH
V: TRBV7-2; J: TRBJ2-7; CDR3: ASSLVGGDTYEQY
V: TRBV19; J: TRBJ1-2; CDR3: ASSIRGPWSNVNYGYT
V: TRBV5-1; J: TRBJ2-2; CDR3: ASANSGDTGELF
V: TRBV4-1; J: TRBJ1-1; CDR3: ASSQDPKNTEAF
V: TRBV5-1; J: TRBJ2-3; CDR3: ASSLIGNADTQY
V: TRBV10-3; J: TRBJ1-2; CDR3: AIKSSGTQDYGYT
V: TRBV4-3; J: TRBJ1-1; CDR3: ASSQDPSTEAF
V: TRBV5-4; J: TRBJ2-7; CDR3: ASSLDWAGEYEQY
V: TRBV18; J: TRBJ2-7; CDR3: ASSPRGAPYEQY
V: TRBV23-1; J: TRBJ2-1; CDR3: ASSQKASPPAFSYNEQF
V: TRBV18; J: TRBJ1-1; CDR3: ASSPPSQGGTEAF
V: TRBV18; J: TRBJ1-5; CDR3: ASSPTGPDQPQH
V: TRBV4-1; J: TRBJ2-7; CDR3: ASSQGRGTVDEQY
V: TRBV6-5; J: TRBJ2-3; CDR3: ASHRVSTDTQY
V: TRBV6-5; J: TRBJ1-1; CDR3: ASSYNGGNTEAF
V: TRBV7-2; J: TRBJ2-1; CDR3: ASSPWRDEQF
V: TRBV5-1; J: TRBJ2-1; CDR3: ASSFRGNGDEQF
V: TRBV6-6; J: TRBJ2-1; CDR3: ASLLSGDNNEQF
V: TRBV12-3/TRBV12-4; J: TRBJ2-7; CDR3: ASGDLYQEQY
V: TRBV7-6; J: TRBJ1-4; CDR3: ASSAVSTGPNEKLF
V: TRBV6-2/TRBV6-3; J: TRBJ2-7; CDR3: ASSYAGRREQY
V: TRBV5-5; J: TRBJ2-1; CDR3: ASSLGLLSSYNEQF
V: TRBV28; J: TRBJ1-2; CDR3: ASSLPGTVNIGYT
V: TRBV30; J: TRBJ2-2; CDR3: AWSIIAGPGELF
V: TRBV5-1; J: TRBJ2-5; CDR3: ASSLAYDSPQETQY
V: TRBV28; J: TRBJ1-2; CDR3: ASSFYQGSGGYT
V: TRBV19; J: TRBJ1-4; CDR3: ASQPTGEGFEKLF
V: TRBV12-3/TRBV12-4; J: TRBJ2-7; CDR3: ASSLRPYEQY
V: TRBV3-1/TRBV3-2; J: TRBJ1-2; CDR3: ASSHPVTYGYT